This entry concerns a single T cell receptor beta chain. The antigen is unknown. The CDR3 has 18 residues. The germline V gene has CDR1 SGHAT and CDR2 FQNNGV. TRB rearrangements were amplified by touch-down multiplex PCR with mixed TRB-A/B primers. TCRdb processed the multiplex PCR reads again and assigns one entry to each CDR3 protein, with no DNA. This sample contains about 5,000 distinct CDR3 sequences. TRB amplification used roughly 250 ng of peripheral blood genomic DNA. This record comes from a study of T cell clusters in autoimmune cytopenias. Study in general: TRB sequencing had a median 51,575 reads and approximately 2,400 distinct clonotypes per sample. Study observations and caveats: Clustering suggested that physiological T cell clusters were missing in primary autoimmune cytopenia patients.

The chain is built from TRBV11-2 and TRBJ2-5; lacking DNA, the TRBD2 call made by TCRdb goes unchecked. This TCR came from a human donor with an autoimmune cytopenia or autoimmune hepatitis (not recorded which). Sample: peripheral blood. The CDR3 spells CASSLVLLAAQGGETQYF.